This TCR beta chain was retrieved from a study of CD8+CD57+ T cells in acquired aplastic anemia. CDR3 length: 13 residues. The ends were cut back, 5 bases at V and 12 bases at J, with 20 bases in the middle. Germline V lookup: CDR1 LNHDA, CDR2 SQIVND (reference sequence). Profiles of TCR beta VDJ and CDR3 were generated from a genomic DNA template. From the reads, TCRdb called clonotypes with MiXCR, one entry per CDR3 protein. The profile shows about 160,000 distinct CDR3 sequences, 48% of them singletons. Sequencing was done on patients that had shown CD8+CD57+ cell expansion by flow cytometry. The blood sampling took place in patients who had so far received no therapy.

Sequencing input: sorted CD4+, CD8+, or CD8+CD57+ T cells (not recorded which) from PBMCs. V and J are TRBV19 and TRBJ2-7; D could derive from TRBD1 or TRBD2 (6 bases each). The TCR sequence derives from a human donor with aplastic anemia. The CDR3 nucleotides read TGTGCCAGTAGTGGAGGGGGTCCCTACGATCGGTACTTC. It encodes CASSGGGPYDRYF. The variable domain in full, completed from reference TRBV19 and TRBJ2-7, reads DGGITQSPKYLFRKEGQNVTLSCEQNLNHDAMYWYRQDPGQGLRLIYYSQIVNDFQKGDIAEGYSVSREKKESFPLTVTSAQKNPTAFYLCASSGGGPYDRYFGPGTRLTVT.